These T cell receptor beta chains were read from a single sample in a study of cytomegalovirus exposure and HLA in healthy donors. Data came from immunoSEQ multiplex PCR; TCRdb stores just in-frame clones and leaves some out. This sample's table reports 20,000 to 25,000 clones. Specimen: PBMCs. Every receptor here comes from a male donor in good health and CMV-seropositive. CDR3s include the opening cysteine and the closing phenylalanine or tryptophan. Fields, in order: V gene, D gene, CDR3 protein. The D gene is left open where the match is weak.

TRBV6-4,TRBD1,CASSDSETGTGSYGYTF
TRBV28,-,CASSLWGVQGSDSNQPQHF
TRBV29-1,TRBD2,CSVEDWGSGRSTDTQYF
TRBV7-2,-,CASSFRQPRWGYTF
TRBV6-5,-,CASRPSSGNTIYF
TRBV28,-,CASTQEGNTEAFF
TRBV5-4,-,CASSSPNRVSYEQYF
TRBV11-3,TRBD2,CASSLGPSGGEQYF
TRBV6-1,TRBD2,CASSEASGGAGEQYF
TRBV11-3,TRBD1,CASSDGTGATEAFF
TRBV7-2,-,CASSSGFRYGYTF
TRBV28,-,CASSKTGRISEQYF
TRBV6-1,TRBD1,CASSEVQGALGANVLTF
TRBV7-3,TRBD2,CASSPGLVQTDTQYF
TRBV5-6,-,CASSFSEVKTF
TRBV10-3,TRBD2,CAITSGREAGELFF
TRBV30,TRBD1,CAWDRGNTEAFF
TRBV19,TRBD2,CASSMGTSGRFHEQYF
TRBV20-1,-,CSAWQGYGYTF
TRBV9,-,CASSVGIGNSYNEQFF
TRBV5-6,-,CASSLVREFTGELFF
TRBV4-2,-,CASSQENRDYEQYF
TRBV13,TRBD1,CASSSPHRGLTNTEAFF
TRBV19,TRBD1,CASSEGDREGSGELFF
TRBV30,-,CAWSLLQVFGYTF
TRBV30,-,CAWSVTGKKPGAFF
TRBV23-1,-,CASSPNGRPVAYEQYF
TRBV4-3,TRBD1,CASSQYRGHGELFF
TRBV29-1,-,CSAQGTAGSGEQYF
TRBV9,TRBD1,CASSVGQGLGEKLFF
TRBV7-6,-,CASSFGGAKDEQYF
TRBV27,-,CASSADRKGTEAFF
TRBV6-1,TRBD1,CASSEGDRGISFF
TRBV29-1,TRBD1,CSVRQGPYEQYF
TRBV29-1,TRBD1,CSVPLEPQGAEGYTF
TRBV27,TRBD1,CASSFWDRINTEAFF
TRBV18,TRBD1,CASSPGTGADYGYTF
TRBV6-1,TRBD1,CASSDGQGAGEQYF
TRBV5-1,-,CASSLAGTGELFF
TRBV19,-,CASSMSLVNEQYF
TRBV29-1,-,CSVILYEQFF
TRBV6-1,TRBD1,CASSERGGWGTEAFF
TRBV30,-,CAWTRRGAGNQPQHF
TRBV6-5,-,CASSYSREPSNYGYTF
TRBV2,TRBD1,CASSALPDRGLFF
TRBV9,TRBD1,CASRAGGSNTEAFF
TRBV7-8,TRBD1,CASKGGLTYEQYF
TRBV30,-,CAWSLTGTNTEAFF
TRBV6-1,-,CASRSGRTNTEAFF
TRBV29-1,TRBD1,CSVYDRGLLNEQFF
TRBV27,TRBD1,CASSLGTGQETQYF
TRBV4-2,-,CASSQGREETQYF
TRBV6-1,TRBD1,CASRDQGGQPQHF
TRBV7-8,-,CASSSTGITEQYF
TRBV15,TRBD1,CATSRAGTGRSQYF
TRBV11-3,TRBD1,CASSLETGQGNYEQYF